The rows below give T cell receptor beta chains drawn from one sample of a study of beta chain features in type 1 diabetes. Data came from immunoSEQ multiplex PCR; TCRdb stores just in-frame clones and leaves some out. The data contain 310,000 or so clones, approximately 10% of them singletons. The sample comprised naive CD4+ T cells from blood. These receptors came from a woman in her thirties in good health. Both conserved end residues are part of each CDR3. Fields, in order: V gene, D gene, J gene, CDR3 protein. A D gene is named only where the DNA matches it firmly.

>TRBV28|.|TRBJ2-5
CASSLGGRETQYF
>TRBV11-2|TRBD2|TRBJ2-1
CASSPYGASGSGEQFF
>TRBV30|TRBD1|TRBJ2-6
CAWSVVRTGGRAGANVLTF
>TRBV7-3|.|TRBJ2-1
CASSRSGKQFF
>TRBV5-4|.|TRBJ2-1
CASSLGGDIGSYNEQFF
>TRBV7-8|.|TRBJ2-1
CASSLVPRRGNSYNEQFF
>TRBV30|.|TRBJ2-4
CAWSVDRNDIQYF
>TRBV5-4|TRBD1|TRBJ1-2
CASFPGRTGSGYGYTF
>TRBV4-3|.|TRBJ2-7
CASSQDRDSDIREQYF
>TRBV7-2|.|TRBJ2-1
CASSLQTGVRAGNEQFF
>TRBV19|.|TRBJ2-1
CASSMSRANEQFF
>TRBV5-1|TRBD1|TRBJ2-1
CASSSEQGASDEQFF
>TRBV6-6|.|TRBJ2-7
CATRNGGWPSYEQYF
>TRBV29-1|.|TRBJ1-2
CSVDGGKVFGYGYTF
>TRBV14|.|TRBJ1-1
CASSLQVDTEAFF
>TRBV4-2|TRBD2|TRBJ2-1
CASSQELAGGMDEQFF
>TRBV10-3|TRBD1|TRBJ2-6
CAISEEGALGANVLTF
>TRBV2|.|TRBJ2-1
CASSLDYGEQFF
>TRBV19|TRBD2|TRBJ2-3
CASSILKGSGGRGTDTQYF
>TRBV5-4|.|TRBJ1-4
CASSLDRVGEKLFF
>TRBV11-2|.|TRBJ2-1
CASRNRDSDYNEQFF
>TRBV5-1|TRBD2|TRBJ2-5
CASSFGTSGSGEQYF
>TRBV14|.|TRBJ2-7
CASSQDWRGEQYF
>TRBV19|TRBD1|TRBJ1-1
CASGRQGPNTEAFF
>TRBV2|TRBD1|TRBJ2-7
CASTPTGVYEQYF
>TRBV18|.|TRBJ2-6
CASSLSPTGSGANVLTF
>TRBV30|.|TRBJ2-7
CAWSVSDEQYF
>TRBV27|TRBD2|TRBJ2-1
CASSATSGRAYNEQFF
>TRBV5-4|.|TRBJ2-7
CASTSGGIASSYEQYF
>TRBV5-4|.|TRBJ2-5
CASSLALPGETQYF
>TRBV7-2|TRBD2|TRBJ2-1
CASSPGTSGINSYNEQFF
>TRBV15|TRBD2|TRBJ2-3
CATSNNWGGREDQDTQYF
>TRBV7-2|TRBD1|TRBJ2-7
CASSLSGTAIYEQYF
>TRBV29-1|TRBD1|TRBJ1-2
CSVEVTGARGGYTF
>TRBV4-3|TRBD2|TRBJ2-1
CASSQDSLAGSYNEQFF
>TRBV19|.|TRBJ2-3
CASSGASTDTQYF